Shown below are 27 T cell receptor beta chains from a single sample sequenced in a study of blood T cell repertoires in COVID-19. Profiled with immunoSEQ multiplex PCR; TCRdb holds only in-frame clones, not every one. The table records 200,000 or so clones, about 80% of them present only once. The sequenced sample was PBMCs or T cells enriched from blood (not recorded which). These receptors all stem from a middle-aged man who had recovered from COVID-19.

This chain links TRBV19 with TRBJ1-4, with unresolved D. Germline V CDR1 and CDR2: LNHDA, SQIVND (reference sequence). CDR3 length equals 14 residues. V lost 6 bases to trimming and J lost 8 bases, with 16 bases between them. CDR3 amino acids: CASSTSGRWEKLFF. The CDR3 DNA reads as TGTGCCAGTAGCACCAGCGGCAGGTGGGAAAAACTGTTTTTT.

V and J are TRBV27 and TRBJ1-1, with TRBD1 matching over 9 bases. Trimming cost V 4 bases and J 4 bases; bases outside gene matches: 10. Germline CDR1 reads MNHEY; CDR2 reads SMNVEV (reference sequence). This CDR3 contains 16 residues. CDR3 sequence reads: CASSSFYRGLGTEAFF. The CDR3 DNA follows: TGTGCCAGCAGTTCCTTTTACAGGGGGCTCGGCACTGAAGCTTTCTTT.

This chain links TRBV27 with TRBJ2-7, with D perhaps matching TRBD1 (6 bases). CDR1 is MNHEY, CDR2 SMNVEV, per germline (reference sequence). The CDR3 extends over 16 amino acids. Trimming shortened V by 6 bases and J by 3 bases, and 21 bases separated the two germline ends. DNA of the CDR3: TGTGCCAGCAGACATAAGACTGGGACAAAATTCTACGAGCAGTACTTC. Translating it yields CASRHKTGTKFYEQYF.

The chain uses TRBV19 and TRBJ1-1; weak D call: TRBD1 (5 bases). V dropped 7 bases and J dropped 7 bases, with 10 bases sitting between them. Germline CDR1 reads LNHDA; CDR2 reads SQIVND (reference sequence). The CDR3 sequence is 11 residues long. Written as DNA, the CDR3 is TGTGCCAGTACCCGACAGTTTGAAGCTTTCTTT. It specifies CASTRQFEAFF.

CDR3 bases: TGTGCCAGCAGTTCTGGGACAGAGATGAACACTGAAGCTTTCTTT. Translating gives CASSSGTEMNTEAFF. The chain carries TRBV28 and TRBJ1-1, with 7 bases that match TRBD1. V lost 4 bases, J lost 0 bases, and 5 bases stayed unmatched. The germline gives CDR1 MDHEN, CDR2 SYDVKM. The CDR3 has 15 residues.

The genes are TRBV6-1 and TRBJ1-6; D gene ambiguous. The CDR3 is 17 residues long. The germline V and J ends were trimmed by 2 bases and 4 bases, with 15 bases remaining between them. CDR1 and CDR2 from the germline V gene are MNHNS and SASEGT. The CDR3 DNA is TGTGCCAGCAGTGAACTGAGGGCCTCTGGATATAATTCACCCCTCCACTTT. It is translated as CASSELRASGYNSPLHF.

The chain couples TRBV20-1 to TRBJ1-2, with 9 bases matching TRBD1. CDR3 length equals 15 residues. CDR1 is DFQATT, CDR2 SNEGSKA, per germline (reference sequence). V dropped 3 bases and J dropped 4; count of bases not matched to a gene: 9. The CDR3 nucleotides read TGCAGTGCTAGTGATAAGGACAGGGGAACCTATGGCTACACCTTC. Translated, it gives CSASDKDRGTYGYTF.

The rearrangement uses TRBV15 and TRBJ1-5; no clear D. The CDR3 contains 15 residues. V lost 5 bases to trimming and J lost 0 bases, with 11 bases between them. Looked up from germline, CDR1 is LNHNV and CDR2 is YYDKDF (reference sequence). The CDR3 sequence: CATSPLGGSNQPQHF. CDR3 DNA sequence: TGTGCCACCAGCCCCCTCGGAGGTAGCAATCAGCCCCAGCATTTT.

This rearrangement joins TRBV28 to TRBJ1-5; 8 nucleotides match TRBD1. CDR1 MDHEN and CDR2 SYDVKM come from the germline V gene. This CDR3 is built from 16 residues. Trimming cost V 5 bases and J 1 base; bases outside gene matches: 7. The CDR3 nucleotides read TGTGCCAGCAGTCCACGGGGGACAGGAAGCAATCAGCCCCAGCATTTT. It encodes CASSPRGTGSNQPQHF.

The V and J genes are TRBV28 and TRBJ2-5; maybe TRBD2 (6 bases). Germline V gene data show CDR1 as MDHEN and CDR2 as SYDVKM. The CDR3 has 15 amino acids. V was pared by 5 bases and J by 1 base, with 14 bases between. CDR3 nucleotide sequence: TGTGCCAGCAGTCAACCGGGACTGGGCCAAGAGACCCAGTACTTC. This gives the protein CASSQPGLGQETQYF.

V usage is TRBV7-9 and J usage is TRBJ1-3; D gene ambiguous. Germline CDR1 reads SEHNR; CDR2 reads FQNEAQ (reference sequence). The V and J ends lost 4 bases and 4 bases respectively, with 20 bases between them. The CDR3 is made up of 17 amino acids. CDR3 region: CASSSRLGAKVGNTIYF. The DNA of the CDR3 is TGTGCCAGCAGCTCTCGACTAGGAGCGAAGGTCGGAAACACCATATATTTT.

The chain combines TRBV5-5 with TRBJ2-2; 12 nucleotides line up with TRBD1. J lost 0 bases, V lost 2 bases, and 2 bases had no gene match. This CDR3 contains 17 residues. CDR1 and CDR2 from the germline V gene are SGHKS and YYEKEE (reference sequence). The CDR3 protein is CASSFGTGGANTGELFF. The CDR3 nucleotides read TGTGCCAGCAGCTTTGGGACAGGGGGCGCGAACACCGGGGAGCTGTTTTTT. Variable domain in full (rest from reference TRBV5-5 and TRBJ2-2): DAGVTQSPTHLIKTRGQQVTLRCSPISGHKSVSWYQQVLGQGPQFIFQYYEKEERGRGNFPDRFSARQFPNYSSELNVNALLLGDSALYLCASSFGTGGANTGELFFGEGSRLTVL.

This rearrangement joins TRBV6-1 to TRBJ1-2; no clear D. The CDR3 covers 14 residues. The V gene lost 2 bases and the J gene lost 7 bases, with 14 bases spanning the gap. CDR1 and CDR2 (germline): MNHNS, SASEGT. The CDR3, as DNA: TGTGCCAGCAGTGAATTCAGATGGTTGGCTGGCTACACCTTC. It encodes CASSEFRWLAGYTF.

The chain uses TRBV19 and TRBJ1-5; unclear D gene. Per germline, CDR1 LNHDA and CDR2 SQIVND (reference sequence). Trimming removed 6 bases at V and 5 bases at J, with 11 bases between. This CDR3 has 13 amino acids. The CDR3 spells CASSLLEDQPQHF. In DNA, the CDR3 is TGTGCCAGTAGCCTTCTCGAGGATCAGCCCCAGCATTTT. Full variable domain (missing parts from reference TRBV19 and TRBJ1-5): DGGITQSPKYLFRKEGQNVTLSCEQNLNHDAMYWYRQDPGQGLRLIYYSQIVNDFQKGDIAEGYSVSREKKESFPLTVTSAQKNPTAFYLCASSLLEDQPQHFGDGTRLSIL.

The V call is TRBV3-1 (or the pseudogene TRBV3-2), the J call TRBJ2-1, with 13 positions matching TRBD2. The J segment lost 8 bases and the V segment lost 1 base, leaving 5 bases of the junction unmatched. The CDR3 runs to 16 residues. Looked up from germline, CDR1 is LGHDT and CDR2 is YNNKEL (reference sequence). The CDR3 DNA follows: TGTGCCAGCAGCCAAGTCAGGACTAGCGGGGGCGATGAGCAGTTCTTC. Translated: CASSQVRTSGGDEQFF.

The chain joins TRBV28 to TRBJ1-5; weak D call: TRBD1 (6 bases). Between the trimmed V and J ends, which lost 5 bases and 5 bases, there was a span of 19 bases. The CDR3 has 16 residues. Germline V CDR1 and CDR2: MDHEN, SYDVKM. The CDR3 spells CASSAGAVRGHQPQHF. CDR3 coding DNA: TGTGCCAGCAGTGCGGGCGCGGTCAGGGGTCATCAGCCCCAGCATTTT.

This chain joins TRBV9 and TRBJ1-5; D is undetermined. The CDR3 consists of 13 residues. The V and J ends lost 4 bases and 0 bases respectively, with 5 bases between them. Germline CDR1 is SGDLS and CDR2 is YYNGEE. The CDR3 protein is CASSISSNQPQHF. CDR3 nucleotides: TGTGCCAGCAGCATCAGTAGCAATCAGCCCCAGCATTTT. Using reference TRBV9 and TRBJ1-5 for the parts outside the CDR3, the full variable domain is DSGVTQTPKHLITATGQRVTLRCSPRSGDLSVYWYQQSLDQGLQFLIQYYNGEERAKGNILERFSAQQFPDLHSELNLSSLELGDSALYFCASSISSNQPQHFGDGTRLSIL.

The chain couples TRBV3-1 (or the pseudogene TRBV3-2) to TRBJ2-1, with D possibly being TRBD2 (5 bases). This CDR3 contains 13 residues. Trimming removed 4 bases at V and 3 bases at J, with 7 bases between. Germline V CDR1 and CDR2: LGHDT, YNNKEL (reference sequence). The chain's CDR3 is CASSLGNYNEQFF. In nucleotides, the CDR3 is TGTGCCAGCAGCCTCGGGAACTACAATGAGCAGTTCTTC.

Here the CDR3 DNA reads TGTGCCAGTAGTAGGGACACCGGTATACCATATGGCTACACCTTC. Translated, it gives CASSRDTGIPYGYTF. V and J are TRBV19 and TRBJ1-2, with TRBD1 as a possible D gene (6 bases). The V and J ends lost 4 bases and 5 bases respectively, with 17 bases between them. CDR1 is LNHDA, CDR2 SQIVND, per germline (reference sequence). The CDR3 spans 15 residues. Drawing the rest from reference TRBV19 and TRBJ1-2, the complete variable domain is DGGITQSPKYLFRKEGQNVTLSCEQNLNHDAMYWYRQDPGQGLRLIYYSQIVNDFQKGDIAEGYSVSREKKESFPLTVTSAQKNPTAFYLCASSRDTGIPYGYTFGSGTRLTVV.

V usage is TRBV28 and J usage is TRBJ2-7; 7 bases match TRBD1. With V trimmed by 3 bases and J by 3 bases, 2 bases remained unmatched. Germline V gene sequence: CDR1 MDHEN, CDR2 SYDVKM. This CDR3 has 13 residues. In nucleotides, the CDR3 is TGTGCCAGCAGTTTGGGGACAGACTACGAGCAGTACTTC. This encodes CASSLGTDYEQYF.

The chain recombines TRBV30 with TRBJ2-6; 7 nucleotides align to TRBD1. The CDR3 loop spans 20 amino acids. Germline-derived CDR1 and CDR2 are GTSNPN and SVGIG (reference sequence). The J segment lost 0 bases and the V segment lost 5 bases, leaving 19 bases of the junction unmatched. Here the CDR3 reads CAWRLFRRDRDSSGANVLTF. DNA for the CDR3: TGTGCCTGGCGGCTCTTTAGACGGGACAGAGATAGCTCTGGGGCCAACGTCCTGACTTTC.

The chain combines TRBV4-3 with TRBJ1-4; 10 bases line up with TRBD1. Per the germline V gene, CDR1 is LGHNA and CDR2 is YSLEER. The CDR3 spans 17 residues. The ends lost 2 bases at V and 10 bases at J; junction bases unmatched: 13. DNA for the CDR3: TGCGCCAGCAGCCAATTTCGGCCCGGGACAGGGGTTTCAAAACTGTTTTTT. It yields the protein CASSQFRPGTGVSKLFF.

The V gene is TRBV6-6, the J gene TRBJ1-5; D possibly corresponds to TRBD1 (6 bases). Germline loops: CDR1 MNHNY, CDR2 SVGAGI (reference sequence). This CDR3 is built from 14 residues. Trimming shortened V by 4 bases and J by 5 bases, and 12 bases separated the two germline ends. The CDR3 bases are TGTGCCAGCAGTTTGCGACAGGTTCATCAGCCCCAGCATTTT. It specifies CASSLRQVHQPQHF.

The rearrangement links TRBV20-1 to TRBJ2-7; 8 bases agree with TRBD2. Germline loops: CDR1 DFQATT, CDR2 SNEGSKA (reference sequence). The CDR3 has 15 residues. V trimming: 3 bases; J trimming: 0 bases; junction bases outside the gene matches: 7. This CDR3 is CSASPTSGSSYEQYF. The CDR3 DNA reads as TGCAGTGCTAGTCCTACTAGCGGTAGCTCCTACGAGCAGTACTTC.

This chain uses TRBV27 with TRBJ2-7; 8 nucleotides match TRBD2. This CDR3 contains 15 residues. The germline V gene encodes CDR1 MNHEY and CDR2 SMNVEV (reference sequence). Unmatched junction bases numbered 9, after V lost 6 bases and J lost 2 bases. The chain's CDR3 is CASSQTPGGTYEQYF. In nucleotides, the CDR3 is TGTGCCAGCAGCCAGACTCCGGGGGGGACCTACGAGCAGTACTTC.

This clone was picked up many times. The chain combines TRBV2 with TRBJ2-1; TRBD1 matches 7 bases. In germline, CDR1 is SNHLY, CDR2 FYNNEI. The CDR3 extends over 14 amino acids. J was trimmed by 4 bases and V by 7 bases; bases with no gene match: 7. CDR3 DNA sequence: TGTGCCAGCACTAAAGGACAGGAGTACAATGAGCAGTTCTTC. It codes for CASTKGQEYNEQFF.

This chain links TRBV4-2 with TRBJ1-2, with TRBD1 as a possible D gene (6 bases). Germline V lookup: CDR1 LGHNA, CDR2 YNFKEQ. V was shortened by 5 bases and J by 5 bases, with 24 bases between the two germline ends. The CDR3 runs to 17 residues. The CDR3 spells CASSKSIQGPQGYGYTF. The CDR3 DNA is TGTGCCAGCAGCAAATCCATCCAGGGGCCCCAGGGATATGGCTACACCTTC.